The 25 T cell receptor beta chains below all came from one sample that was sequenced in a study of blood T cells in healthy people across ages. Alongside a J-beta primer mix, a sample-barcoded 5' primer served in a second PCR lasting roughly 7 to 11 cycles. Each CDR3 protein is one row after TCRdb ran MiXCR on the 5' RACE reads. In the table there are about 640,000 distinct CDR3 sequences, roughly 43% of which are singletons. Sequences were obtained from blood. The source of these receptors is a man of 80 years or more in good health.

The gene calls are TRBV20-1 and TRBJ1-5; 12 bases align to TRBD1. J lost 3 bases, V lost 6 bases, and 6 bases had no gene match. Germline CDR1 is DFQATT and CDR2 is SNEGSKA (reference sequence). The CDR3 extends over 15 amino acids. Here the CDR3 reads CSAGPGQGANQPQHF. The CDR3 coding sequence is TGCAGTGCGGGACCGGGACAGGGGGCCAATCAGCCCCAGCATTTT.

The chain is built from TRBV9 and TRBJ2-4; D possibly corresponds to TRBD1 (7 bases). The DNA end favors TRBJ2-5, so the J call may be wrong. This CDR3 is 15 amino acids long. Germline values: CDR1 SGDLS, CDR2 YYNGEE. CDR3 in DNA: TGTGCCAGCCAGGGGGGCTACTCTCCGGGAGAGACCCAGTACTTC. It translates to CASQGGYSPGETQYF.

The chain joins TRBV11-2 to TRBJ2-1; TRBD2 might be the D (5 bases). Germline V gene lookup returns CDR1 SGHAT and CDR2 FQNNGV. Between the trimmed V and J ends, which lost 7 bases and 1 base, there was a span of 11 bases. The CDR3 has 14 amino acids. CDR3 nucleotide sequence: TGTGCCAGCATCCGGGGAACGTCCTACAATGAGCAGTTCTTC. Translation: CASIRGTSYNEQFF.

The chain has TRBV7-2 and TRBJ2-7, with D uncertain. The V gene's germline CDR1 is SGHTA and CDR2 FQGNSA. The CDR3 has 13 residues. Trimming removed 6 bases at V and 2 bases at J, with 11 bases between. DNA of the CDR3: TGTGCCAGCAGGAGAAGTGGAACCTACGAGCAGTACTTC. Protein product: CASRRSGTYEQYF.

V usage is TRBV15 and J usage is TRBJ2-7; D unresolved. The CDR3 contains 15 residues. Germline V lookup: CDR1 LNHNV, CDR2 YYDKDF (reference sequence). Trimming pared 0 bases from V and 11 bases from J, leaving 20 bases between. CDR3 nucleotides: TGTGCCACCAGCAGAGATTTGGGTTTTTTGTACGACAAGTACTTC. Its translation is CATSRDLGFLYDKYF.

V gene TRBV6-6 combines with J gene TRBJ2-1; D not resolved. This CDR3 contains 11 residues. Looked up from germline, CDR1 is MNHNY and CDR2 is SVGAGI (reference sequence). The V end was cut by 2 bases, the J end by 15 bases, with 11 bases between. In nucleotides, the CDR3 is TGTGCCAGCAGTTACGAAGGCCATCCGTTCTTC. It specifies CASSYEGHPFF.

Of note for this clonotype: A read error is possible here, since a much larger clone lies one base away. The chain employs TRBV20-1 and TRBJ1-2; a weak D match, TRBD1 (5 bases). The CDR3 loop spans 12 amino acids. Germline values: CDR1 DFQATT, CDR2 SNEGSKA (reference sequence). The CDR3 loop is CSASGALGGCTF. The CDR3, as DNA: TGCAGTGCTAGTGGGGCCTTGGGCGGCTGCACCTTC.

The chain links TRBV20-1 to TRBJ2-4; 7 bases map to TRBD2. This CDR3 contains 15 residues. V gave up 3 bases and J gave up 3 bases; unmatched junction bases: 8. The V gene's germline CDR1 is DFQATT and CDR2 SNEGSKA (reference sequence). In DNA form, the CDR3 reads TGCAGTGCTAGTAATGCGGGGGAGGTCAAAAACATTCAGTACTTC. Its protein is CSASNAGEVKNIQYF.

This chain links TRBV20-1 with TRBJ1-1; 8 bases are a match to TRBD1. This CDR3 contains 11 residues. CDR1 is DFQATT and CDR2 is SNEGSKA in the germline V gene (reference sequence). In DNA, the CDR3 is TGCAGAGCGGGACAGGCGACTGAAGCTTTCTTT. As protein: CRAGQATEAFF.

To note about this clonotype: This sequence may be a read error, since a much larger clone differs from it by one base. The chain recombines TRBV20-1 with TRBJ2-7, with D possibly TRBD2 on 6 matching bases. In germline, CDR1 is DFQATT, CDR2 SNEGSKA (reference sequence). The CDR3 spans 15 residues. V shed 3 bases and J shed 5 bases, with 20 bases lying between them. CDR3 residues: CSARPALGSNDEQYF. The DNA for the CDR3 is TGCAGTGCTAGGCCCGCACTCGGGAGTAACGACGAGCAGTACTTC.

This clonotype came up a few times. The V and J genes are TRBV7-2 and TRBJ2-5, with unresolved D. CDR1 and CDR2 from the germline V gene are SGHTA and FQGNSA. The CDR3 extends over 15 amino acids. The V gene lost 4 bases and the J gene lost 2 bases, with 14 bases spanning the gap. The CDR3 bases are TGTGCCAGCAGCTCTGGCTCGGTGGGTCAAGAGACCCAGTACTTC. Residues: CASSSGSVGQETQYF.

This clonotype was seen ten or more times. The chain couples TRBV9 to TRBJ1-2; 8 nucleotides match TRBD1. This CDR3 has 15 amino acids. The V segment lost 1 base and the J segment 4 bases; nucleotides outside the gene matches: 6. CDR1 and CDR2 from the germline V gene are SGDLS and YYNGEE. The CDR3 spells CASSVLPGGGYGYTF. The CDR3 coding sequence is TGTGCCAGCAGCGTACTGCCAGGGGGCGGCTATGGCTACACCTTC.

This chain joins TRBV4-3 and TRBJ1-4, with 9 positions matching TRBD1. The germline V gene has CDR1 LGHNA and CDR2 YSLEER. This CDR3 has 14 amino acids. V trimming: 1 base; J trimming: 8 bases; junction bases outside the gene matches: 2. The CDR3: CASSQGTGAEKLFF. Written as DNA, the CDR3 is TGCGCCAGCAGCCAAGGGACAGGGGCCGAAAAACTGTTTTTT.

The CDR3 here is CASSSSFGVRNEQYF. The CDR3 coding sequence is TGTGCCAGCAGCAGTTCCTTCGGGGTGAGGAATGAGCAGTATTTT. J is TRBJ2-3 and V is TRBV7-3, with a weak D call TRBD2 (5 bases). Germline lookup yields CDR1 SGHTA and CDR2 FQGTGA. The V and J ends lost 5 bases and 11 bases respectively, with 23 bases between them. This CDR3 contains 15 residues. Filled out from reference TRBV7-3 and TRBJ2-3, the complete variable domain reads GAGVSQTPSNKVTEKGKYVELRCDPISGHTALYWYRQSLGQGPEFLIYFQGTGAADDSGLPNDRFFAVRPEGSVSTLKIQRTERGDSAVYLCASSSSFGVRNEQYFGPGTRLTVL.

This clonotype was picked up a small number of times. The chain is built from TRBV20-1 and TRBJ2-7, with 10 bases lining up with TRBD2. The germline V gene encodes CDR1 DFQATT and CDR2 SNEGSKA (reference sequence). This CDR3 has 15 amino acids. Losses at the gene ends were 2 bases for V and 1 base for J; bases not matched to a gene: 5. CDR3 nucleotides: TGCAGTGCTAGATCCCTAGCGGGAGTTTCCTACGAGCAGTACTTC. Encoded protein: CSARSLAGVSYEQYF.

Regarding this clonotype: Its ends do not fully match the called genes, so a read error is possible. The chain employs TRBV14 and TRBJ2-5; D is unclear. CDR1 SGHDN and CDR2 FVKESK come from the germline V gene. This CDR3 is built from 14 residues. CDR3 in amino acids: CASSQDQIQETQHF. The CDR3 DNA follows: TGTGCCAGCAGCCAGGACCAAATCCAAGAGACCCAGCACTTC.

Of note for this clonotype: A much larger clonotype is one base distant, so this may be a read error. The rearrangement links TRBV6-5 to TRBJ2-5, with TRBD2 as a possible D gene (6 bases). CDR3 length equals 14 residues. Germline CDR1 is MNHEY and CDR2 is SVGAGI. The germline V and J ends were trimmed by 5 bases and 11 bases, with 21 bases remaining between them. CDR3 in DNA: TGTGCCAGCAGTGGCGGGACCAGCGCCTACGCGCAGTACTTC. Its translation is CASSGGTSAYAQYF.

This clonotype occurred a few times. The chain joins TRBV25-1 to TRBJ1-2, with 7 bases that match TRBD1. The CDR3 has 14 residues. Trimming cost V 5 bases and J 4 bases; bases outside gene matches: 7. Germline CDR1 MGHDK, CDR2 SYGVNS. DNA of the CDR3: TGTGCCAGCAGTCCAGGGACAGCACCCTATGGCTACACCTTC. Protein: CASSPGTAPYGYTF.

The sample holds a few counts of this clonotype. The chain recombines TRBV28 with TRBJ2-6, with D perhaps matching TRBD1 or TRBD2 (6 bases each). The CDR3 extends over 17 amino acids. V lost 0 bases, J lost 4 bases, and 13 bases lay in between. Germline CDR1 reads MDHEN; CDR2 reads SYDVKM. CDR3 amino acids: CASSLWEGGKGANVLTF. The CDR3 DNA is TGTGCCAGCAGTTTATGGGAGGGGGGTAAAGGGGCCAACGTCCTGACTTTC.

Comment on this clonotype: A clone one base away is much larger, so this may be a read error. This chain connects TRBV4-3 to TRBJ1-2; 9 bases are a match to TRBD1. The V segment lost 4 bases and the J segment 3 bases; nucleotides outside the gene matches: 6. The CDR3 sequence is 15 residues long. Germline CDR1 and CDR2: LGHNA and YSLEER. The chain's CDR3 is CASSRGQGQYYGYTF. The CDR3 nucleotides are TGCGCCAGCAGCCGAGGACAGGGGCAATACTATGGCTACACCTTC.

The J gene is TRBJ2-2, the V gene TRBV6-2 or TRBV6-3; TRBD1 matches 8 bases. J was trimmed by 1 base and V by 6 bases; bases with no gene match: 7. Germline V lookup: CDR1 MNHEY, CDR2 SVGEGT. This CDR3 has 16 amino acids. Here the CDR3 DNA reads TGTGCCAGCAGCCCAGGTGGGACAGGGAACACCGGGGAGCTGTTTTTT. This encodes CASSPGGTGNTGELFF.

This clonotype has more than one count but fewer than ten. The J gene is TRBJ1-5, the V gene TRBV7-2; maybe TRBD1 (5 bases). V lost 6 bases and J 1 base, leaving 13 bases between the germline ends. This CDR3 spans 15 amino acids. Germline lookup yields CDR1 SGHTA and CDR2 FQGNSA. CDR3 in amino acids: CASSIIQESNQPQHF. The CDR3 DNA reads TGTGCCAGCAGTATAATACAGGAAAGCAATCAGCCCCAGCATTTT.

This clonotype was seen only a few times. The CDR3: CASSRNRAPGDGSPLHF. CDR3 bases: TGTGCCAGCAGTCGAAACAGGGCCCCAGGTGATGGATCACCCCTCCACTTT. The rearrangement uses TRBV6-2 or TRBV6-3 and TRBJ1-6; D might be TRBD1 (6 bases). The V gene lost 5 bases and the J gene lost 10 bases, with 24 bases spanning the gap. CDR1 is MNHEY, CDR2 SVGEGT, per germline. The CDR3 loop spans 17 amino acids.

The rearrangement joins TRBV2 to TRBJ2-3; D is uncertain. Looked up from germline, CDR1 is SNHLY and CDR2 is FYNNEI. This CDR3 comprises 11 residues. Trimming cost V 6 bases and J 7 bases, with 8 bases left between them. As DNA, the CDR3 is TGTGCCAGCAGCGGATTGAATACGCAGTATTTT. Protein: CASSGLNTQYF.

Notes on this clonotype: It may be a read error: a sequence one base away is much more abundant. This chain links TRBV12-3 or TRBV12-4 with TRBJ2-3; TRBD2 agrees at 9 bases. The CDR3 runs to 15 residues. V shed 5 bases and J 5 bases; nucleotides not matched to a gene: 8. The CDR3 sequence: CASSAGGGARDTQYF. In nucleotides, the CDR3 is TGTGCCAGCAGTGCTGGCGGGGGGGCGAGAGATACGCAGTATTTT.